Presented here are 4 T cell receptor beta chains from one specimen sequenced in a study of blood T cell repertoires in COVID-19. Profiling relied on immunoSEQ multiplex PCR, and the TCRdb table lists in-frame clones only, not all of them. The repertoire includes roughly 160,000 clones, 80% to 85% of them detected once, and approximately 11% sits in the top ten. Input material: peripheral blood. Source of these receptors: a man between 65 and 85 years old with active or convalescent COVID-19.

CDR3 amino acids: CASSPRSHRITDTQYF. Here the CDR3 DNA reads TGTGCCAGCAGTCCCCGTTCGCACAGGATCACAGATACGCAGTATTTT. The rearrangement links TRBV6-2 or TRBV6-3 to TRBJ2-3; D is perhaps TRBD1 (5 bases). This CDR3 contains 16 residues. V was shortened by 5 bases and J by 2 bases, with 17 bases between the two germline ends. Germline CDR1 and CDR2: MNHEY and SVGEGT.

This chain links TRBV18 with TRBJ1-1, with a tentative D call TRBD1 (6 bases). Trimming removed 0 bases from V and 5 bases from J, with 13 bases in between. This CDR3 contains 15 residues. The germline V gene has CDR1 KGHSH and CDR2 LQKENI. The CDR3 sequence: CASSPPGQGWTEAFF. The CDR3, as DNA: TGTGCCAGCTCACCACCGGGGCAGGGGTGGACTGAAGCTTTCTTT.

This clone was seen only a few times. The rearrangement joins TRBV5-1 to TRBJ2-1; 7 nucleotides match TRBD2. The CDR3 is 14 residues long. J gave up 5 bases and V 4 bases, and 6 bases lay outside the gene matches. The germline gives CDR1 SGHRS, CDR2 YFSETQ. This chain's CDR3 is CASSPGLDHNEQFF. The CDR3 DNA is TGCGCCAGCAGCCCCGGACTAGACCACAATGAGCAGTTCTTC.

This clone was picked up one time. The chain combines TRBV29-1 with TRBJ1-2; possibly TRBD1 for D (5 bases). This CDR3 comprises 11 residues. CDR1 is SQVTM, CDR2 ANQGSEA, per germline. V gave up 3 bases and J gave up 7 bases, with 9 bases separating them. CDR3 amino acids: CSVDGGRGYTF. CDR3 coding DNA: TGCAGCGTTGACGGGGGACGTGGCTACACCTTC.